A selection of T cell receptor beta chains follows, all from one sample in a study of cytomegalovirus exposure and HLA in healthy donors. Only in-frame clones appear in the TCRdb table, and some are missing; sequencing was by immunoSEQ multiplex PCR. The profile shows under 130,000 clones, roughly 80% of them singletons. Sample: PBMCs. The origin of the receptors is a man aged 25 to 40 in good health and CMV-seropositive. Both conserved end residues are part of each CDR3. Fields, in order: clone size, V gene, D gene, J gene, CDR3 DNA, CDR3 protein. D genes are given only for firm matches. Size is omitted from some rows. Given values are once, few, many or a class for expanded clones.

clone_size: .
v_call: TRBV2
d_call: .
j_call: TRBJ2-7
cdr3_nt: TGTGCCAGCATGTCAGCCTCGAGGGCTCACGAGCAGTACTTC
cdr3_aa: CASMSASRAHEQYF

clone_size: .
v_call: TRBV5-1
d_call: TRBD1
j_call: TRBJ2-7
cdr3_nt: TGCGCCAGCAGCTTGGGACAGGGGGCCTCCTACGAGCAGTACTTC
cdr3_aa: CASSLGQGASYEQYF

clone_size: .
v_call: TRBV6-5
d_call: .
j_call: TRBJ1-1
cdr3_nt: TGTGCCAGCATCTCCGTTGGGACACGGAACACTGAAGCTTTCTTT
cdr3_aa: CASISVGTRNTEAFF

clone_size: .
v_call: TRBV5-5
d_call: .
j_call: TRBJ2-7
cdr3_nt: TGTGCCAGCAGCTTGGTCCGTGGGGGGTACGGCGACGAGCAGTACTTC
cdr3_aa: CASSLVRGGYGDEQYF

clone_size: few
v_call: TRBV30
d_call: .
j_call: TRBJ1-3
cdr3_nt: TGTGCCTGGAGTGTCCTTCGAGGCGCCATATATTTT
cdr3_aa: CAWSVLRGAIYF

clone_size: once
v_call: TRBV4-1
d_call: .
j_call: TRBJ2-5
cdr3_nt: TGCGCCAGCAGCCAAGATCAGGGAGGAAGGCAAGAGACCCAGTACTTC
cdr3_aa: CASSQDQGGRQETQYF

clone_size: .
v_call: TRBV4-1
d_call: .
j_call: TRBJ2-1
cdr3_nt: TGCGCCAGCAGCCAAGTTGGGCGGGCCACCTACAATGAGCAGTTCTTC
cdr3_aa: CASSQVGRATYNEQFF

clone_size: .
v_call: TRBV7-8
d_call: .
j_call: TRBJ2-2
cdr3_nt: TGTGCCAGCAGCTTAGCGAACTCGCAGGAGGGTTTCGGGGAGCTGTTTTTT
cdr3_aa: CASSLANSQEGFGELFF

clone_size: .
v_call: TRBV19
d_call: .
j_call: TRBJ2-7
cdr3_nt: TGTGCCAGTAGTATGCGGGCGGACTACGAGCAGTACTTC
cdr3_aa: CASSMRADYEQYF

clone_size: .
v_call: TRBV6-1
d_call: TRBD1
j_call: TRBJ1-2
cdr3_nt: TGTGCCAGCATGGGGACAGGGGAGGTCTACTATGGCTACACCTTC
cdr3_aa: CASMGTGEVYYGYTF

clone_size: once
v_call: TRBV6-5
d_call: TRBD2
j_call: TRBJ2-1
cdr3_nt: TGTGCCAGCAGTTCTAGCGGGGGGTACAATGAGCAGTTCTTC
cdr3_aa: CASSSSGGYNEQFF

clone_size: few
v_call: TRBV7-7
d_call: TRBD2
j_call: TRBJ2-7
cdr3_nt: TGTGCTAGCAGCTTAAGCTCGGGAGGCCCCTACGAGCAGTACTTC
cdr3_aa: CASSLSSGGPYEQYF

clone_size: few
v_call: TRBV5-1
d_call: .
j_call: TRBJ1-5
cdr3_nt: TGCGCCAGCAGTTTGACGGGCAATCAGCCCCAGCATTTT
cdr3_aa: CASSLTGNQPQHF

clone_size: few
v_call: TRBV5-1
d_call: TRBD2
j_call: TRBJ2-1
cdr3_nt: TGCGCCAGCAGCTTGGCCCAAGCGGGGGATGAGCAGTTCTTC
cdr3_aa: CASSLAQAGDEQFF

clone_size: few
v_call: TRBV4-2
d_call: .
j_call: TRBJ2-3
cdr3_nt: TGTGCCAGCAGCCCTACCTCGGCGGGCACAGATACGCAGTATTTT
cdr3_aa: CASSPTSAGTDTQYF

clone_size: .
v_call: TRBV18
d_call: .
j_call: TRBJ1-5
cdr3_nt: TGTGCCAGCTCACCATCCCAGGAGGGCAATCAGCCCCAGCATTTT
cdr3_aa: CASSPSQEGNQPQHF

clone_size: .
v_call: TRBV4-2
d_call: .
j_call: TRBJ1-5
cdr3_nt: TGTGCCAGCAGCCCCGGGACACCCGGCAATCAGCCCCAGCATTTT
cdr3_aa: CASSPGTPGNQPQHF

clone_size: .
v_call: TRBV4-1
d_call: .
j_call: TRBJ2-7
cdr3_nt: TGCGCCAGCAGCCTCGACATCACCTACGAGCAGTACTTC
cdr3_aa: CASSLDITYEQYF

clone_size: .
v_call: TRBV10-3
d_call: TRBD1
j_call: TRBJ2-1
cdr3_nt: TGTGCCATCGGCCAGGGGGCGGATGAGCAGTTCTTC
cdr3_aa: CAIGQGADEQFF

clone_size: .
v_call: TRBV30
d_call: TRBD1
j_call: TRBJ1-5
cdr3_nt: TGTGCCTGGAGTGTAGAAGGGGGCGGTCAGCCCCAGCATTTT
cdr3_aa: CAWSVEGGGQPQHF

clone_size: few
v_call: TRBV28
d_call: .
j_call: TRBJ1-2
cdr3_nt: TGTGCCAGCAGTCGGACAGACCTCTATGGCTACACCTTC
cdr3_aa: CASSRTDLYGYTF

clone_size: .
v_call: TRBV5-4
d_call: TRBD2
j_call: TRBJ2-7
cdr3_nt: TGTGCCAGCAGCTTGAACGGGGGGAAGTACGAGCAGTACTTC
cdr3_aa: CASSLNGGKYEQYF

clone_size: .
v_call: TRBV18
d_call: .
j_call: TRBJ1-5
cdr3_nt: TGTGCCAGCTCACCCGGACAGAGGTATCAGCCCCAGCATTTT
cdr3_aa: CASSPGQRYQPQHF

clone_size: .
v_call: TRBV7-2
d_call: .
j_call: TRBJ2-2
cdr3_nt: TGTGCCAGCCAGACAGGTGATAGAACCGGGGAGCTGTTTTTT
cdr3_aa: CASQTGDRTGELFF

clone_size: .
v_call: TRBV5-6
d_call: TRBD2
j_call: TRBJ2-5
cdr3_nt: TGTGCCAGCAGCTTGGCACTACTAGCGGTCCAAGAGACCCAGTACTTC
cdr3_aa: CASSLALLAVQETQYF

clone_size: .
v_call: TRBV18
d_call: .
j_call: TRBJ2-1
cdr3_nt: TGTGCCAGCTCACCGACCTTGCAGGTACAGAATGAGCAGTTCTTC
cdr3_aa: CASSPTLQVQNEQFF

clone_size: .
v_call: TRBV7-3
d_call: .
j_call: TRBJ2-1
cdr3_nt: TGTGCCAGCGCCTATTCGACCTCTAGTGGGAATGAGCAGTTCTTC
cdr3_aa: CASAYSTSSGNEQFF

clone_size: .
v_call: TRBV5-1
d_call: TRBD2
j_call: TRBJ2-1
cdr3_nt: TGCGCCAGCAGCTTCGGACTAGCGGGGTACAATGAGCAGTTCTTC
cdr3_aa: CASSFGLAGYNEQFF

clone_size: .
v_call: TRBV7-8
d_call: .
j_call: TRBJ1-1
cdr3_nt: TGTGCCAGCAGCTCCGGACAAGTGAACCTCCAAATCGCTTTCTTT
cdr3_aa: CASSSGQVNLQIAFF

clone_size: .
v_call: TRBV11-2
d_call: TRBD2
j_call: TRBJ2-3
cdr3_nt: TGTGCCAGCAGCTGGACTAGCGGGGGTTCAGATACGCAGTATTTT
cdr3_aa: CASSWTSGGSDTQYF

clone_size: .
v_call: TRBV12-5
d_call: TRBD1
j_call: TRBJ1-1
cdr3_nt: TGTGCTAGTGGTTCCCCAGAGACAGGGATCACTGAAGCTTTCTTT
cdr3_aa: CASGSPETGITEAFF

clone_size: few
v_call: TRBV29-1
d_call: TRBD1
j_call: TRBJ1-2
cdr3_nt: TGCAGCGTTGAAGATATCTGGACAGGGGGCCTTTTCTATGGCTACACCTTC
cdr3_aa: CSVEDIWTGGLFYGYTF

clone_size: .
v_call: TRBV30
d_call: .
j_call: TRBJ1-1
cdr3_nt: TGTGCCTGGAGTGATCCAAAAGCGGGGAACACTGAAGCTTTCTTT
cdr3_aa: CAWSDPKAGNTEAFF